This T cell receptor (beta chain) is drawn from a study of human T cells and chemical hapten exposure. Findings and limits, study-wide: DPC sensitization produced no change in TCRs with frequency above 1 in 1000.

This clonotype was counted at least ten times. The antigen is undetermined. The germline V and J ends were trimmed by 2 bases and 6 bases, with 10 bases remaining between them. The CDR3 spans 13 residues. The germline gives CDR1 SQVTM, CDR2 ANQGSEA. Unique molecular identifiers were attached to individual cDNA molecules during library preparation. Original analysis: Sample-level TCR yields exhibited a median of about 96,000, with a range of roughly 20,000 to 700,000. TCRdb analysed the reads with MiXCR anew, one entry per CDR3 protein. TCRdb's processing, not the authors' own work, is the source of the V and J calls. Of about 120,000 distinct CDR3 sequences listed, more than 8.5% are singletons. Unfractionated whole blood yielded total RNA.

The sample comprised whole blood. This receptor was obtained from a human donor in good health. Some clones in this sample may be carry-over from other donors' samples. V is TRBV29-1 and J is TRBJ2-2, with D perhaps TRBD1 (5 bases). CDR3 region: CSVERGTPGELFF. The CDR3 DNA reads TGCAGCGTTGAAAGGGGTACCCCCGGGGAGCTGTTTTTT.